This TCR beta chain appears in the sequencing data of a study of T cell clonality in common variable immunodeficiency. Sequencing was performed with immunoSEQ multiplex PCR; in TCRdb, only in-frame clones are kept and a portion is missing. The sample includes roughly 79,000 clones, none of them occurring once. Trimming removed 0 bases from V and 7 bases from J; junction bases left unmatched: 4. The CDR3 extends over 16 amino acids. Germline V gene sequence: CDR1 SGDLS, CDR2 YYNGEE. The study, taken as a whole, reports: In common variable immunodeficiency, TCR beta chains reportedly carried fewer deletions and N-nucleotide insertions. Compared with controls, CVID subjects had fewer shared TCRbeta clones. Compared with healthy controls, CVID subjects showed increased TCRbeta clonality, mostly in about a third.

This clone was observed at least ten times. What it binds is not known. The CDR3 end is not reached by the read, which stops 3 residues before it; the germline J gene fills it in. The source material was peripheral blood mononuclear cells. The receptor was derived from a person between 18 and 75 years old in good health. The rearrangement joins TRBV9 to TRBJ2-1, with TRBD2 identical over 13 bases. The CDR3 sequence is CASSVDGLAGVNEQFF. The sequenced CDR3 bases are TGTGCCAGCAGCGTAGACGGACTAGCGGGAGTTAATGAG. The full variable domain, with the rest looked up from reference TRBV9 and TRBJ2-1, is DSGVTQTPKHLITATGQRVTLRCSPRSGDLSVYWYQQSLDQGLQFLIQYYNGEERAKGNILERFSAQQFPDLHSELNLSSLELGDSALYFCASSVDGLAGVNEQFFGPGTRLTVL.